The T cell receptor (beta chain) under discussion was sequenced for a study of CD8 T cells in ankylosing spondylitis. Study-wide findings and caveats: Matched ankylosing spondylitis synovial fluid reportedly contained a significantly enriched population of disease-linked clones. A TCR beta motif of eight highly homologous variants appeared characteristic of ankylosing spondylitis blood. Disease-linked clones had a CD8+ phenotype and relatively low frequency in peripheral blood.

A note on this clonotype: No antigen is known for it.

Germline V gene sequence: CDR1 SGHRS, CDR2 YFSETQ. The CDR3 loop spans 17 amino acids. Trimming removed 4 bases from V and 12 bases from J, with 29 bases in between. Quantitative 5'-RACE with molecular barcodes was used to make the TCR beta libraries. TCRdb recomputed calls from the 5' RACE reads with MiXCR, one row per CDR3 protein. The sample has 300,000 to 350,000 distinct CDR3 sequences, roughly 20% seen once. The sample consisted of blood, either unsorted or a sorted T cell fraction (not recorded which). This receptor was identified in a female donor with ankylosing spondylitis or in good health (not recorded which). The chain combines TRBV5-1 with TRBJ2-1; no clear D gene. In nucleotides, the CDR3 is TGCGCCAGCAGCGCCGCAGCCCACAGACGTTTGAACTATGGGCAGTTCTTC. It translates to CASSAAAHRRLNYGQFF.